Listed below are T cell receptor beta chains from one sample, sequenced in a study of cytomegalovirus exposure and HLA in healthy donors. Libraries were prepared by immunoSEQ multiplex PCR; TCRdb keeps only in-frame clonotypes and omits some of them. Here the sample spans roughly 80,000 clones, approximately 84% being singletons. Sequenced: PBMCs. The origin of the receptors is a woman aged 45-59 years in good health and CMV-seronegative. CDR3s leave out the opening cysteine and the closing phenylalanine or tryptophan. Only part of the rows carry a size: once, few, many, or a class if the clone is expanded.

length | size | J | V | CDR3
11 | . | TRBJ1-1 | TRBV9 | ASSVERDTEAF
13 | . | TRBJ1-2 | TRBV7-2 | ASSLAIAVNYGYT
14 | . | TRBJ1-1 | TRBV19 | ASQFGRGGVNTEAF
16 | . | TRBJ1-5 | TRBV7-9 | ASSLGSMEGAGNQPQH
14 | . | TRBJ2-7 | TRBV6-5 | ASSYSTVRTIYEQY
17 | . | TRBJ2-6 | TRBV6-1 | ASSEAVGAGGIRANVLT
14 | . | TRBJ2-2 | TRBV19 | ASRDRPSGRTGELF
12 | . | TRBJ1-2 | TRBV5-4 | ASSSGTGSYGYT
14 | few | TRBJ1-2 | TRBV4-3 | ASSQEFGGLNYGYT
12 | . | TRBJ2-2 | TRBV14 | ASSPRQNTGELF
11 | . | TRBJ2-7 | TRBV11-3 | ASSPGISGEQY
14 | . | TRBJ2-2 | TRBV5-1 | ASSLAAGANTGELF
11 | . | TRBJ1-1 | TRBV27 | ASRDRWGGEAF
12 | . | TRBJ2-1 | TRBV29-1 | SVVGGIVYNEQF
13 | once | TRBJ2-3 | TRBV5-1 | ASSYSGQGIDTQY
13 | . | TRBJ1-1 | TRBV4-1 | ASSQDPKQVVGAF
14 | . | TRBJ2-2 | TRBV7-2 | ASSLVAGMNTGELF
11 | . | TRBJ2-2 | TRBV19 | ASSTDRRTELF
13 | . | TRBJ2-2 | TRBV5-4 | ASSLAGPNTGELF
13 | once | TRBJ2-1 | TRBV10-3 | AISESGGGDNEQF
15 | . | TRBJ2-7 | TRBV15 | ATSRDLRRGPSYEQY
10 | . | TRBJ2-1 | TRBV29-1 | SGGLAGNEQF
10 | . | TRBJ1-1 | TRBV6-1 | AITGMNTEAF
12 | . | TRBJ1-2 | TRBV7-9 | ASSPQLGNYGYT
13 | . | TRBJ1-4 | TRBV18 | ASSPEGAHGEKLF
16 | . | TRBJ2-6 | TRBV19 | ASSFHRGQASGANVLT
12 | . | TRBJ2-3 | TRBV7-6 | ASSLGGEVDTQY
13 | few | TRBJ1-3 | TRBV5-6 | ASSWTGRTGNTIY